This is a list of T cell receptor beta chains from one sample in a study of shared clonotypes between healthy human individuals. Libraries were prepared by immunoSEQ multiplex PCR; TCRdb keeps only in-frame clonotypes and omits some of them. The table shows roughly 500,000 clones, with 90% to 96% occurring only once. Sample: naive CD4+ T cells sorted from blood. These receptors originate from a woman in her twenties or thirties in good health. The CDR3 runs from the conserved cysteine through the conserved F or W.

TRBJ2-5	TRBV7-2	CASSFRRESETQYF
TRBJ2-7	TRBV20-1	CSALRNEQYF
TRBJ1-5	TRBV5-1	CASSLSGRGEQPQHF
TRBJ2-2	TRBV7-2	CASSTYQVAGAMGELFF
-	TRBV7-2	CASSLEDRGGEQYF
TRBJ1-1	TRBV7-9	CASRSGSGLNTEAFF
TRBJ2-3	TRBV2	CASRWGATDTQYF
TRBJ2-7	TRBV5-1	CASSWGAGLYEQYF
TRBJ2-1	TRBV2	CASSVVQGGYIEQFF
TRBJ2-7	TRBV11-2	CASSLMGPSYEQYF
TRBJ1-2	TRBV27	CASSFQGKGGYTF
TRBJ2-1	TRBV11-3	CASSHAQQFF
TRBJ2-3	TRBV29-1	CSPARGGTGSPDTQYF
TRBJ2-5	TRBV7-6	CASSFRETQYF
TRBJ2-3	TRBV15	CATSTGLADTQYF
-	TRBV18	CASSHSYEQYF
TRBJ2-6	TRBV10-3	CAIRAGTGPLPAGANVLTF
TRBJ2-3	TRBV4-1	CASSQERSGRATDTQYF
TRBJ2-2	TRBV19	CASSIGLARNTGELFF
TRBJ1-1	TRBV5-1	CASSSLDREAEAFF
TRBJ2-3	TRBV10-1	CASSSFSGSTDTQYF
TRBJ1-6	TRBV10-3	CAIRPAGAGQNSPLHF
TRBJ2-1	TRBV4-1	CASSQDPLAGRSYNEQFF
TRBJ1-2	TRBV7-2	CASSLIWQPGGYTF
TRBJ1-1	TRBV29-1	CSAEALGSEAFF
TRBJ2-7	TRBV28	CASSFIAGSEQYF
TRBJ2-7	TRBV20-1	CSARVYEQYF
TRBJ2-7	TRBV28	CASSAHPGTHEQYF
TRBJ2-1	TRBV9	CASSSLTDQKNRYNEQFF
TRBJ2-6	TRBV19	CASKTQTSGANVLTF
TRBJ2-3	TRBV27	CASSLTFSRLAGVPFADTQYF
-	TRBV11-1	CASSATRGHEQYF
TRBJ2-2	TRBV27	CASSPRPEGTGELFF
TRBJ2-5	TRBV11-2	CASSLDNRGRGETQYF
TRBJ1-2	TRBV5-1	CASSLSQTSGGYTF
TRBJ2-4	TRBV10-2	CASTDRGVNIQYF
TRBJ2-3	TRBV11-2	CASSLLDWPGSTDTQYF
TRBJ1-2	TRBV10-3	CAIRPTGNYGYTF
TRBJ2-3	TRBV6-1	CASRGLAGGVGTQYF
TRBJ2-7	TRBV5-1	CASSLEGTTYEQYF
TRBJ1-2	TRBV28	CASKSAPRNYGYTF
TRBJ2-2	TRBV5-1	CASSMTIPGELFF
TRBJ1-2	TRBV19	CASSTNGYTF
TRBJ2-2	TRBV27	CASSFSPSGSGRAHGELFF
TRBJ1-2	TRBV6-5	CASSYDSLRYGYTF
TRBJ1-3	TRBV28	CASSSTLLAGVFRTIYF
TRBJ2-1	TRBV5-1	CASSLLKGSEQFF
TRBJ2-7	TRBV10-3	CAIRTGTALSYEQYF
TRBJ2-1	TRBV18	CASSLMDLPGQTYNEQFF
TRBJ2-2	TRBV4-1	CASSSRPLAPNTGELFF
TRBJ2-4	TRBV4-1	CASSQVGGRNIQYF
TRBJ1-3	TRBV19	CASRPYAHLSGNTIYF
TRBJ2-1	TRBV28	CASSLGLAGYNEQFF
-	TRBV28	CASRADRVGEQYF
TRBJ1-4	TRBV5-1	CASSLFGVGEKLFF
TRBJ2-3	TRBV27	CASSRRSTDTQYF
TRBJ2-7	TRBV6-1	CASVNTGFGEQYF